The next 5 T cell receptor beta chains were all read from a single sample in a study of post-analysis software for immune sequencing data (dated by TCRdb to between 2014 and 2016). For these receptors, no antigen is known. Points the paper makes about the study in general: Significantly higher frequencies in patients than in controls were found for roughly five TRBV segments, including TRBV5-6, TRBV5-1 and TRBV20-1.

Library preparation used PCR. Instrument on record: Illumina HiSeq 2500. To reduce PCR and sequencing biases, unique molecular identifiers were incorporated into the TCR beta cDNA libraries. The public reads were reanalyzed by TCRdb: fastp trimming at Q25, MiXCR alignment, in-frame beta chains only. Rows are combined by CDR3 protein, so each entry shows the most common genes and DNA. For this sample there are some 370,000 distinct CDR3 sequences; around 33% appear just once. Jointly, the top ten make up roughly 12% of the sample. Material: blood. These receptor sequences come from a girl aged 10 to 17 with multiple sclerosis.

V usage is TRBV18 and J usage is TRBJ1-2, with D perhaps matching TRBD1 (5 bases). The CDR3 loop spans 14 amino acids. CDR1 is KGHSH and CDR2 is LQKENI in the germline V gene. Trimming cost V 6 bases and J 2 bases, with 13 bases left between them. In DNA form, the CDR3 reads TGTGCCAGCTCGCCCGTCAGACAGAACTATGGCTACACCTTC. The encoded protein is CASSPVRQNYGYTF. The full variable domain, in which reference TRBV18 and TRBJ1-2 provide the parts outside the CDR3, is NAGVMQNPRHLVRRRGQEARLRCSPMKGHSHVYWYRQLPEEGLKFMVYLQKENIIDESGMPKERFSAEFPKEGPSILRIQQVVRGDSAAYFCASSPVRQNYGYTFGSGTRLTVV.

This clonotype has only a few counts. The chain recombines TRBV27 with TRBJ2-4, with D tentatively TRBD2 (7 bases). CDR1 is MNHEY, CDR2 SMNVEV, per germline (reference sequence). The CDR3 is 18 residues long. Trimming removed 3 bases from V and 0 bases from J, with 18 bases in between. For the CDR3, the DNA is TGTGCCAGCAGTTTGGTCCCTGGGGGGGGCAAAGCCAAAAACATTCAGTACTTC. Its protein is CASSLVPGGGKAKNIQYF.

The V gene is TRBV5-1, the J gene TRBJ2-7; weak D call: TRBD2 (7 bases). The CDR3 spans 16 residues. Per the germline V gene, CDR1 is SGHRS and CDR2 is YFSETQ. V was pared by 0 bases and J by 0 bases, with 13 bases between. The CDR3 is CASSLAKGGGSYEQYF. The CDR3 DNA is TGCGCCAGCAGCTTGGCCAAGGGGGGGGGCTCCTACGAGCAGTACTTC.

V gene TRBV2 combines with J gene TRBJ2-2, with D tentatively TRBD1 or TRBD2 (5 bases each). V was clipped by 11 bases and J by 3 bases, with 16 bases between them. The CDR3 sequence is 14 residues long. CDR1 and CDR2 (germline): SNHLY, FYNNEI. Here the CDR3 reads CAATRREYTGELFF. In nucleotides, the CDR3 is TGTGCCGCCACGCGCAGGGAGTACACCGGGGAGCTGTTTTTT.

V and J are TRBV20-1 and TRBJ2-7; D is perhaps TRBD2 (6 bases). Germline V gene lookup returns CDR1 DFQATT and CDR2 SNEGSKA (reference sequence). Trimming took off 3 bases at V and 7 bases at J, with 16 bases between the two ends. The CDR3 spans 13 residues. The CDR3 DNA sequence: TGCAGTGCTAGGGACGGGGGTCGGGGGGAGCAGTACTTC. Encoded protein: CSARDGGRGEQYF.